This T cell receptor (beta chain) came from a study of human CD8 memory T cell subsets. CDR1 and CDR2 (germline): MDHEN, SYDVKM. The CDR3 runs to 12 residues. A UMI-labeled 5' RACE approach was the method that produced the TCR beta libraries. TCRdb reprocessed the 5' RACE reads, with one entry per CDR3 protein and no DNA. The table lists 4,000 to 6,000 distinct CDR3 sequences, with 35% to 40% in the top ten. The receptor was isolated from a human donor in good health. This chain links TRBV28 with TRBJ2-3. The sequenced material came from CD8+ T cells from PBMCs. The CDR3 sequence is CASSLLADTQYF.